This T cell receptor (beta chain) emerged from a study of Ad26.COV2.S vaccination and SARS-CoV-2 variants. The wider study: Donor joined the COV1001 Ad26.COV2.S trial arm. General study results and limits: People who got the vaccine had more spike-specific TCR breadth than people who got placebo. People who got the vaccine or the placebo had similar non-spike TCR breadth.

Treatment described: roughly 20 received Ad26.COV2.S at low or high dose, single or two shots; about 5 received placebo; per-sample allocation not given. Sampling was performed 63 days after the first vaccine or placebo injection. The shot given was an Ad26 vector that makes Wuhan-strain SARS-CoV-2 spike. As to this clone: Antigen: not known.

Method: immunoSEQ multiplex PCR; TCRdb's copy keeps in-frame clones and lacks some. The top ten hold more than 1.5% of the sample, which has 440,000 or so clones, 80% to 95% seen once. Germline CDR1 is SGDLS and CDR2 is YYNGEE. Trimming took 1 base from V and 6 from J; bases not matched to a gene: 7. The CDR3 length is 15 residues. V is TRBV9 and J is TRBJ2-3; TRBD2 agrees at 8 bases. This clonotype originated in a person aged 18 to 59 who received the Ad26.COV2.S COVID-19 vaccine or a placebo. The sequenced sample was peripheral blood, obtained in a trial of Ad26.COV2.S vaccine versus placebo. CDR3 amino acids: CASSVSLRGGDTQYF. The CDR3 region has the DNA TGTGCCAGCAGCGTATCCCTACGGGGGGGTGATACGCAGTATTTT.